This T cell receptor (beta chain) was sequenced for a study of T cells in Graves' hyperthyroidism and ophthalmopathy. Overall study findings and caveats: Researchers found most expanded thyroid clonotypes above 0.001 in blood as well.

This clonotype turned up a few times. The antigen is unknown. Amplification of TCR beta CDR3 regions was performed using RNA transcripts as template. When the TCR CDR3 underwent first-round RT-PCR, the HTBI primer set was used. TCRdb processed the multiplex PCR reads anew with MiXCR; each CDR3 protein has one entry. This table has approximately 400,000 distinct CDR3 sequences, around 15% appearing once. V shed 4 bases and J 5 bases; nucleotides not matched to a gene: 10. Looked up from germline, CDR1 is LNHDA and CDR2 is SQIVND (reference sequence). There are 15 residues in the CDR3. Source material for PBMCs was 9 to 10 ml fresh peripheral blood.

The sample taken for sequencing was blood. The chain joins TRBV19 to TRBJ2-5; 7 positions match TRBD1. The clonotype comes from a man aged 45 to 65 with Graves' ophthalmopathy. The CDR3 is CASSKRQGFSETQYF. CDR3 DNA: TGTGCCAGTAGTAAACGACAGGGTTTCTCGGAGACCCAGTACTTC. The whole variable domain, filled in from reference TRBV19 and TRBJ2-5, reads DGGITQSPKYLFRKEGQNVTLSCEQNLNHDAMYWYRQDPGQGLRLIYYSQIVNDFQKGDIAEGYSVSREKKESFPLTVTSAQKNPTAFYLCASSKRQGFSETQYFGPGTRLLVL.